The 14 T cell receptor beta chains below come from one sample, sequenced in a study of patients with pleural tuberculosis. Using its own MiXCR run on the reads, TCRdb lists one record per CDR3 protein. Of 25,000 to 30,000 distinct CDR3 sequences listed, 15% to 20% are singletons. The specimen was peripheral blood. Every receptor here comes from a human donor with pleural tuberculosis.

This clonotype came up many times. The rearrangement uses TRBV28 and TRBJ1-6; D not certain. The V gene's germline CDR1 is MDHEN and CDR2 SYDVKM. The length of the CDR3 is 13 residues. Deletions cut 6 bases from V and 9 bases from J, with 12 bases between. CDR3: CASSPPPSSPLHF. The CDR3, as DNA: TGTGCCAGCAGCCCTCCCCCCTCTTCACCCCTCCACTTT.

The table lists this clonotype with many counts. V usage is TRBV4-2 and J usage is TRBJ1-1; TRBD1 agrees at 7 bases. Germline trimming cut 4 bases from V and 6 bases from J; bases unmatched to any gene: 20. The CDR3 loop spans 18 amino acids. CDR1 and CDR2 (germline): LGHNA, YNFKEQ. The CDR3 DNA reads TGTGCCAGCAGCCCACCGTCCGGGGACAGACGCTTTCGGGCTGAAGCTTTCTTT. It codes for CASSPPSGDRRFRAEAFF.

This clonotype is classed as medium-sized. This chain uses TRBV28 with TRBJ1-5; possibly TRBD1 for D (5 bases). V lost 5 bases to trimming and J lost 1 base, with 9 bases between them. The CDR3 is 14 amino acids. CDR1 is MDHEN, CDR2 SYDVKM, per germline. CDR3 DNA sequence: TGTGCCAGCAGTAATCGACAGAGCAATCAGCCCCAGCATTTT. Translated, it gives CASSNRQSNQPQHF.

This clonotype was picked up many times. The chain links TRBV5-4 to TRBJ2-3; D unresolved. The CDR3 runs to 14 residues. Trimming took 3 bases from V and 2 from J, leaving 10 bases between them. Germline CDR1 and CDR2: SGHNT and YYREEE (reference sequence). The CDR3 DNA is TGTGCCAGCAGCTCCCCCGATCCCACAGATACGCAGTATTTT. Its protein is CASSSPDPTDTQYF.

In this sample, this clonotype turned up many times. This chain joins TRBV12-3 or TRBV12-4 and TRBJ1-1; D ambiguous. Deletions cut 8 bases from V and 6 bases from J, with 7 bases between. The CDR3 is 10 residues long. CDR3 residues: CASAGAEAFF. CDR3 DNA sequence: TGTGCCAGCGCTGGTGCTGAAGCTTTCTTT.

This clonotype was observed a few times. Compared with germline, one end of the junction differs, possibly owing to a read error. This chain joins TRBV3-1 and TRBJ2-2; 8 bases are a match to TRBD1. Germline V CDR1 and CDR2: LGHDT, YNNKEL (reference sequence). The CDR3 has 19 residues. CDR3 sequence reads: CASNQESFLRDRSRGELFF. The CDR3 DNA reads as TGTGCCAGCAACCAAGAGTCTTTTCTGAGGGACAGGAGTCGAGGGGAGCTGTTTTTT.

The sample holds many counts of this clonotype. V and J are TRBV7-2 and TRBJ1-5; TRBD1 is a possible D gene (5 bases). Between the trimmed V and J ends, which lost 1 base and 6 bases, there was a span of 10 bases. The CDR3 has 14 amino acids. Germline CDR1 SGHTA, CDR2 FQGNSA. CDR3 protein: CASSLVGVTQPQHF. CDR3 in DNA: TGTGCCAGCAGCTTAGTGGGGGTAACTCAGCCCCAGCATTTT. Full variable domain (outside the CDR3, taken from reference TRBV7-2 and TRBJ1-5): GAGVSQSPSNKVTEKGKDVELRCDPISGHTALYWYRQSLGQGLEFLIYFQGNSAPDKSGLPSDRFSAERTGGSVSTLTIQRTQQEDSAVYLCASSLVGVTQPQHFGDGTRLSIL.

This clonotype is labeled as medium-sized. The V gene is TRBV27, the J gene TRBJ1-1; no clear D. This CDR3 spans 13 amino acids. Per germline, CDR1 MNHEY and CDR2 SMNVEV (reference sequence). Between the trimmed V and J ends, which lost 3 bases and 3 bases, there was a span of 8 bases. CDR3 in DNA: TGTGCCAGCAGTTTGTCGCGCGACACTGAAGCTTTCTTT. Protein sequence: CASSLSRDTEAFF.

This clonotype has ten or more counts. The rearrangement uses TRBV7-9 and TRBJ2-1, with D unresolved. V lost 2 bases and J lost 6, with 14 bases in between. The CDR3 spans 15 residues. From germline, CDR1 is SEHNR and CDR2 FQNEAQ (reference sequence). The CDR3 bases are TGTGCCAGCAGCTTAATCGGCCGGCGGTCCAATGAGCAGTTCTTC. It encodes CASSLIGRRSNEQFF.

The table lists this clonotype with many counts. This chain joins TRBV10-2 and TRBJ2-1; 11 positions agree with TRBD1. The ends lost 3 bases at V and 7 bases at J; junction bases unmatched: 14. The germline CDR1 and CDR2 sequences are WSHSY and SAAADI. This CDR3 is 18 amino acids long. The CDR3 sequence is CASSDRMQPGQGDNEQFF. The CDR3 DNA is TGCGCCAGCAGTGATAGGATGCAACCGGGACAGGGGGATAATGAGCAGTTCTTC.

This clonotype has at least ten counts. The chain uses TRBV6-2 or TRBV6-3 and TRBJ2-1; 10 bases are shared with TRBD2. The CDR3 has 15 residues. V gave up 5 bases and J gave up 9 bases; unmatched junction bases: 10. Germline assignment: CDR1 MNHEY and CDR2 SVGEGT. The CDR3 region is CASSQREGRTSEQFF. As DNA, the CDR3 is TGTGCCAGCAGTCAGCGGGAGGGCAGAACCTCTGAGCAGTTCTTC.

This clonotype is medium-sized (0.01 to 0.1%) within its sample. This chain connects TRBV6-1 to TRBJ1-3; unclear D gene. Trimming removed 6 bases at V and 0 bases at J, with 9 bases between. The CDR3 contains 14 residues. Germline lookup yields CDR1 MNHNS and CDR2 SASEGT. The CDR3 protein is CASRSRDSGNTIYF. CDR3 nucleotides: TGTGCCAGCAGGAGCAGAGACTCTGGAAACACCATATATTTT.

This clonotype is classed as medium-sized. This sequence joins TRBV27 and TRBJ1-1, with TRBD1 as a possible D gene (6 bases). Trimming left V 7 bases short and J 1 base short, with 10 bases between. Germline-derived CDR1 and CDR2 are MNHEY and SMNVEV (reference sequence). This CDR3 has 13 residues. The CDR3 reads CASKTGPNTEAFF. In DNA form, the CDR3 reads TGTGCCAGCAAAACAGGGCCGAACACTGAAGCTTTCTTT.

This clonotype has a count of ten or more. The chain has TRBV4-1 and TRBJ2-5; TRBD1 agrees at 9 bases. The junction had 3 bases not matched to a gene; V was cut back by 7 bases and J by 0 bases. This CDR3 has 14 residues. Germline loops: CDR1 MGHRA, CDR2 YSYEKL. CDR3 loop: CASKDRGNQETQYF. DNA for the CDR3: TGCGCCAGCAAGGACAGGGGTAACCAAGAGACCCAGTACTTC.